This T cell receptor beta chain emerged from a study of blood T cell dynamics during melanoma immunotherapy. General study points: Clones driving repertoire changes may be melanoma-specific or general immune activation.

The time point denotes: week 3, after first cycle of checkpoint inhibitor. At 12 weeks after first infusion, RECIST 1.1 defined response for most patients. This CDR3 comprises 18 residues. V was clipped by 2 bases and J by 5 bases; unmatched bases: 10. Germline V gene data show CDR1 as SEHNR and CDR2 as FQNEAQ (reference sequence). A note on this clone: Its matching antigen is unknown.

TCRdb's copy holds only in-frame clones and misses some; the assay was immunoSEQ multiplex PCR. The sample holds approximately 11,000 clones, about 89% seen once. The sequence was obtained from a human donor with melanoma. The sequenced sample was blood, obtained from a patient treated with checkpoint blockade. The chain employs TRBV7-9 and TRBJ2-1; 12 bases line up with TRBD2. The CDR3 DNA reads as TGTGCCAGCAGCTTACCGATCAGACTAGCGGGGGTTAACAATGAGCAGTTCTTC. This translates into CASSLPIRLAGVNNEQFF.